The 26 T cell receptor beta chains below all came from one sample that was sequenced in a study of metastatic and nonmetastatic thyroid tumors. MiXCR reprocessed the PCR reads for TCRdb. The sample lists around 34,000 clones; over 15% were seen once. Patients underwent thyroid surgery, and none had received any treatment before it. Material: blood. Every receptor here comes from a female donor with papillary thyroid cancer or a benign thyroid nodule (not recorded which). Some clones in this sample may be carry-over from other donors' samples.

This clone was detected many times. This chain links TRBV7-2 with TRBJ2-7; D uncertain. The CDR3 is 11 amino acids. Trimming cost V 5 bases and J 3 bases, with 5 bases left between them. Germline lookup yields CDR1 SGHTA and CDR2 FQGNSA. The CDR3 bases are TGTGCCAGCAGCCGTGACTACGAGCAGTACTTC. Its translation: CASSRDYEQYF.

This clone was seen more than once but under ten times. The chain links TRBV28 to TRBJ2-7; D is possibly TRBD2 (5 bases). Trimming cost V 5 bases and J 2 bases, with 13 bases left between them. The CDR3 covers 14 residues. Germline CDR1 and CDR2: MDHEN and SYDVKM. The chain's CDR3 is CASSASVLAYEQYF. The CDR3 DNA follows: TGTGCCAGCAGTGCATCCGTACTAGCCTACGAGCAGTACTTC.

This chain links TRBV6-4 with TRBJ2-3, with D tentatively TRBD2 (6 bases). V was shortened by 6 bases and J by 6 bases, with 22 bases between the two germline ends. The CDR3 extends over 16 amino acids. The germline V gene has CDR1 MRHNA and CDR2 SNTAGT. This CDR3 reads CASSLCVGSAVDTQYF. The CDR3, as DNA: TGTGCCAGCAGCCTCTGTGTCGGGAGCGCGGTGGATACGCAGTATTTT.

This clone was observed at least ten times. The J gene is TRBJ2-2, the V gene TRBV27; possible D gene TRBD1, 5 bases. Germline V lookup: CDR1 MNHEY, CDR2 SMNVEV (reference sequence). Trimming shortened V by 2 bases and J by 6 bases, and 7 bases separated the two germline ends. This CDR3 has 13 residues. The CDR3 reads CASSLRGSGELFF. CDR3 sequence (DNA): TGTGCCAGCAGTTTAAGGGGATCCGGGGAGCTGTTTTTT.

There are a few counts of this clone. The chain couples TRBV6-6 to TRBJ1-2; D might be TRBD1 (5 bases). Germline lookup yields CDR1 MNHNY and CDR2 SVGAGI (reference sequence). This CDR3 contains 13 residues. V dropped 3 bases and J dropped 4 bases, with 9 bases sitting between them. CDR3: CASSYWDCYGYTF. For the CDR3, the DNA is TGTGCCAGCAGTTATTGGGACTGCTATGGCTACACCTTC.

The table lists this clone with many counts. The chain is built from TRBV30 and TRBJ2-5; 9 nucleotides agree with TRBD2. J lost 2 bases, V lost 5 bases, and 3 bases had no gene match. The CDR3 contains 13 residues. Germline V gives CDR1 GTSNPN, CDR2 SVGIG (reference sequence). For the CDR3, the DNA is TGTGCCTGGGGGAGCGGGAGGCAAGAGACCCAGTACTTC. This encodes CAWGSGRQETQYF.

This clone was picked up many times. This chain uses TRBV2 with TRBJ2-6; TRBD1 might be the D (6 bases). The ends were cut back, 11 bases at V and 2 bases at J, with 13 bases in the middle. From germline, CDR1 is SNHLY and CDR2 FYNNEI. This CDR3 region has 14 residues. In nucleotides, the CDR3 is TGTGCCTGCTACAGGGATACTGGGGCCAACGTCCTGACTTTC. Its translation is CACYRDTGANVLTF.

This clone was observed many times. The chain employs TRBV7-6 and TRBJ2-3; 12 nucleotides match TRBD2. CDR3 length: 19 residues. Trimming removed 1 base from V and 5 bases from J; junction bases left unmatched: 13. Germline V gene lookup returns CDR1 SGHVS and CDR2 FNYEAQ. CDR3 sequence reads: CASSLVQPGLAGVGDTQYF. CDR3 nucleotide sequence: TGTGCCAGCAGCTTAGTACAACCGGGACTAGCGGGTGTTGGAGATACGCAGTATTTT. Drawing the rest from reference TRBV7-6 and TRBJ2-3, the complete variable domain is GAGVSQSPRYKVTKRGQDVALRCDPISGHVSLYWYRQALGQGPEFLTYFNYEAQQDKSGLPNDRFSAERPEGSISTLTIQRTEQRDSAMYRCASSLVQPGLAGVGDTQYFGPGTRLTVL.

This clone showed up many times. This chain uses TRBV6-1 with TRBJ2-6; D may be TRBD1 (5 bases). The CDR3 totals 16 residues. V shed 6 bases and J shed 0 bases, with 12 bases lying between them. Looked up from germline, CDR1 is MNHNS and CDR2 is SASEGT. The CDR3 DNA follows: TGTGCCAGCAGCCGTTCCAGGGACTCTGGGGCCAACGTCCTGACTTTC. Protein product: CASSRSRDSGANVLTF.

This clone was detected many times. The identical CDR3 is also encoded by other nucleotide sequences in the sample. The chain recombines TRBV10-2 with TRBJ1-1, with D possibly matching TRBD1 (6 bases). V was trimmed by 6 bases and J by 1 base, leaving 6 bases between them. The CDR3 covers 12 residues. Germline V gene sequence: CDR1 WSHSY, CDR2 SAAADI. The CDR3 region is CASRQGNTEAFF. Here the CDR3 DNA reads TGCGCCAGCAGACAGGGGAACACTGAAGCTTTCTTT.

This chain joins TRBV4-2 and TRBJ1-2, with a weak D call TRBD1 (5 bases). Per the germline V gene, CDR1 is LGHNA and CDR2 is YNFKEQ. This CDR3 has 14 amino acids. Trimming removed 10 bases from V and 4 bases from J, with 19 bases in between. The CDR3 sequence: CAICQYRDGYGYTF. The DNA of the CDR3 is TGTGCCATCTGCCAATACCGGGACGGCTATGGCTACACCTTC.

In its sample, this clone was seen once. The rearrangement links TRBV5-6 to TRBJ2-3; D call uncertain. Per germline, CDR1 SGHDT and CDR2 YYEEEE. V lost 4 bases, J lost 10 bases, and 10 bases lay in between. The CDR3 loop spans 11 amino acids. This chain's CDR3 is CASSLGSAQYF. In DNA form, the CDR3 reads TGTGCCAGCAGCCTCGGATCGGCGCAGTATTTT.

This clone was seen only a few times. V is TRBV5-4 and J is TRBJ2-5, with D maybe TRBD2 (5 bases). CDR1 is SGHNT, CDR2 YYREEE, per germline (reference sequence). The ends were cut back, 0 bases at V and 5 bases at J, with 17 bases in the middle. The CDR3 is 16 residues long. CDR3 region: CASSLDGLSREETQYF. The CDR3 nucleotides read TGTGCCAGCAGCTTGGATGGGCTGTCAAGGGAGGAGACCCAGTACTTC.

The chain carries TRBV2 and TRBJ1-5, with D possibly being TRBD1 (6 bases). The CDR3 is 17 residues long. Trimming pared 3 bases from V and 3 bases from J, leaving 18 bases between. Germline V gives CDR1 SNHLY, CDR2 FYNNEI. The CDR3 is CASSDRPLAGVNQPQHF. The CDR3 DNA sequence: TGTGCCAGCAGTGATCGGCCCTTGGCAGGGGTCAATCAGCCCCAGCATTTT.

V and J are TRBV3-1 and TRBJ2-2; 7 bases fit TRBD1. Losses at the gene ends were 1 base for V and 11 bases for J; bases not matched to a gene: 10. This CDR3 spans 15 amino acids. Germline assignment: CDR1 LGHDT and CDR2 YNNKEL (reference sequence). The CDR3 coding sequence is TGTGCCAGCAGCCAAGTTCCCGGGACAGCCGTAGAGCTGTTTTTT. Its protein product is CASSQVPGTAVELFF.

This clone was seen ten or more times. The chain recombines TRBV6-1 with TRBJ2-4; 10 nucleotides line up with TRBD1. After removal of 3 bases from V and 8 bases from J, the junction contained 4 bases not matched to a gene. Germline V gives CDR1 MNHNS, CDR2 SASEGT. The CDR3 is made up of 14 amino acids. CDR3 nucleotides: TGTGCCAGCAGTGAGGGGACAGGGGTGGACATTCAGTACTTC. Protein: CASSEGTGVDIQYF.

Ten or more counts support this clone. The rearrangement uses TRBV5-1 and TRBJ2-7; no clear D gene. Trimming took off 1 base at V and 1 base at J, with 12 bases between the two ends. CDR3 length: 15 residues. Germline CDR1 reads SGHRS; CDR2 reads YFSETQ. CDR3 nucleotide sequence: TGCGCCAGCAGCTTGATACCCGGCGGATCCTACGAGCAGTACTTC. Translation gives CASSLIPGGSYEQYF.

Remarks on this clone: This could be a read error, since a much larger clone is one nucleotide away. Other DNA sequences in this specimen translate into the identical CDR3. The V call is TRBV7-9, the J call TRBJ1-4; 9 nucleotides agree with TRBD1. Unmatched junction bases numbered 8, after V lost 4 bases and J lost 8 bases. The CDR3 runs to 15 residues. The germline V gene encodes CDR1 SEHNR and CDR2 FQNEAQ (reference sequence). The CDR3 here is CASSSTQGAREKLFF. The CDR3 nucleotides read TGTGCCAGCAGCTCAACACAGGGGGCTCGGGAAAAACTGTTTTTT.

This clone was recorded many times. The gene calls are TRBV11-2 and TRBJ2-1; a possible D gene is TRBD1 (5 bases). The CDR3 contains 13 residues. The V end was cut by 1 base, the J end by 4 bases, with 5 bases between. The germline V gene encodes CDR1 SGHAT and CDR2 FQNNGV. The CDR3 region is CASSLAGYNEQFF. CDR3 in DNA: TGTGCCAGCAGCTTAGCAGGGTACAATGAGCAGTTCTTC.

This clone was seen repeatedly, ten times or more. The CDR3 protein is CASSPGYRSYEQYF. CDR3 nucleotides: TGTGCCAGCAGTCCAGGGTATAGGTCCTACGAGCAGTACTTC. The V gene is TRBV7-9, the J gene TRBJ2-7; D perhaps matches TRBD1 (5 bases). The CDR3 is 14 amino acids. Germline V gene lookup returns CDR1 SEHNR and CDR2 FQNEAQ (reference sequence). Trimming pared 6 bases from V and 1 base from J, leaving 13 bases between.

Concerning this clone: This may be a read error, as it is one base from a much larger clone. The rearrangement links TRBV29-1 to TRBJ2-1, with a weak D call TRBD2 (8 bases). Germline values: CDR1 SQVTM, CDR2 ANQGSEA. This CDR3 has 14 residues. The V end lost 6 bases, the J end lost 4 bases, and 16 bases lay between the germline ends. The CDR3 coding sequence is TGCAGCGTCGGGAGGGACAGTCCTTACAATGAGCAGTTCTTC. This codes for CSVGRDSPYNEQFF.

There are many counts of this clone. A read error is possible here, since a much larger clone lies one base away. V usage is TRBV6-1 and J usage is TRBJ2-7; D is undetermined. Looked up from germline, CDR1 is MNHNS and CDR2 is SASEGT. This CDR3 has 15 amino acids. The CDR3: CASSEDGGSSYGQYF. CDR3 in DNA: TGTGCCAGCAGCGAAGATGGCGGAAGCTCCTACGGGCAGTACTTC.

This clone has more than one count but fewer than ten. The chain couples TRBV19 to TRBJ2-2, with no clear D. This CDR3 is 12 amino acids long. V lost 5 bases and J 8 bases, leaving 9 bases between the germline ends. Looked up from germline, CDR1 is LNHDA and CDR2 is SQIVND (reference sequence). DNA of the CDR3: TGTGCCAGTAGTCTCGAGAGGGGGGAGCTGTTTTTT. Translation: CASSLERGELFF.

The chain couples TRBV20-1 to TRBJ1-5; D unresolved. In germline, CDR1 is DFQATT, CDR2 SNEGSKA (reference sequence). With 0 bases removed from V and 1 base from J, the gap between germline ends came to 7 bases. The CDR3 length is 14 residues. CDR3 sequence: CSARDSVSNQPQHF. The DNA of the CDR3 is TGCAGTGCTAGAGATAGCGTCAGCAATCAGCCCCAGCATTTT.

This clone was observed a single time. The genes are TRBV20-1 and TRBJ1-2, with a tentative D call TRBD1 (5 bases). The CDR3 has 18 residues. Deletions cut 0 bases from V and 4 bases from J, with 24 bases between. Germline assignment: CDR1 DFQATT and CDR2 SNEGSKA (reference sequence). The CDR3 here is CSARERDLRGEIGYGYTF. The CDR3 DNA reads as TGCAGTGCTAGAGAACGGGACCTGCGGGGAGAGATCGGCTATGGCTACACCTTC.

This clone was observed at least ten times. V gene TRBV15 combines with J gene TRBJ2-3, with 7 bases identical to TRBD2. With V trimmed by 4 bases and J by 3 bases, 4 bases remained unmatched. The CDR3 loop spans 14 amino acids. Germline-derived CDR1 and CDR2 are LNHNV and YYDKDF (reference sequence). CDR3 loop: CATSKRGETDTQYF. As DNA, the CDR3 is TGTGCCACCAGCAAACGGGGGGAGACAGATACGCAGTATTTT.